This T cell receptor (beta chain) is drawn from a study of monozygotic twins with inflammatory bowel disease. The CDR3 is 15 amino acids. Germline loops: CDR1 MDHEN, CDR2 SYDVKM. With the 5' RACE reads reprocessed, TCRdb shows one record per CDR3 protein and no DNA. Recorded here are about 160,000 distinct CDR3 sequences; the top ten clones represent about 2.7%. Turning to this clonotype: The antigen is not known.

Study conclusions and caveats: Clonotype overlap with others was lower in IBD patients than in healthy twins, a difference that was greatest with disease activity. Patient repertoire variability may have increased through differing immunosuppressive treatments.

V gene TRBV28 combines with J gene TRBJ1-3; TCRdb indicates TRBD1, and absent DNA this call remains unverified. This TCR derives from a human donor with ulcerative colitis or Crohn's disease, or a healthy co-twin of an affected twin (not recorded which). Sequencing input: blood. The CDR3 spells CASSVPPGSGNTIYF.